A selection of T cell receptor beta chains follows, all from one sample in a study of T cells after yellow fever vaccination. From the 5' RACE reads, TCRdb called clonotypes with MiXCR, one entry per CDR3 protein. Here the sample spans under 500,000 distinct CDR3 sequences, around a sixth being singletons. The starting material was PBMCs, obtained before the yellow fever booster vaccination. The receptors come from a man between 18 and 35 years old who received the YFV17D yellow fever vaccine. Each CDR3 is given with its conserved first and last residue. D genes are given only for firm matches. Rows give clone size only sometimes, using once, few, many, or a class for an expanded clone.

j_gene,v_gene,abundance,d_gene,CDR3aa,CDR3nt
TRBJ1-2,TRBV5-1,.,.,CASSEHAVYGYTF,TGCGCCAGCAGCGAACACGCCGTCTATGGCTACACCTTC
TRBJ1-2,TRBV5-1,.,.,CASSLPGGYTF,TGCGCCAGCAGCTTACCCGGTGGCTACACCTTC
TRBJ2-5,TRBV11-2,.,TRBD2,CASSPPTSGAGETQYF,TGTGCCAGCAGCCCGCCGACTAGCGGGGCGGGAGAGACCCAGTACTTC
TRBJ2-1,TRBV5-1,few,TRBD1,CASSLQGVPYNEQFF,TGCGCCAGCAGCTTACAGGGGGTTCCCTACAATGAGCAGTTCTTC
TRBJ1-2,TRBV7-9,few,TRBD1,CASSSSQGNYGYTF,TGTGCCAGCAGTTCCTCACAGGGGAACTATGGCTACACCTTC
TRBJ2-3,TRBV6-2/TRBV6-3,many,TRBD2,CASIPLPAGGQEDTQYF,TGTGCCAGCATCCCCCTCCCGGCGGGGGGGCAAGAAGATACGCAGTATTTT
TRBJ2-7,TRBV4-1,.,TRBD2,CASSHIAGGSYEQYF,TGCGCCAGCAGCCACATAGCGGGGGGTTCCTACGAGCAGTACTTC
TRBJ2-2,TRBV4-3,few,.,CASSRNLGVGNTGELFF,TGCGCCAGCAGCCGCAATCTCGGGGTGGGGAACACCGGGGAGCTGTTTTTT
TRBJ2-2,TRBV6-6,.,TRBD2,CASSFSGGLNTGELFF,TGTGCCAGCAGTTTTAGCGGGGGGTTAAACACCGGGGAGCTGTTTTTT
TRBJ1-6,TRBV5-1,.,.,CASSPSGTVDSPLHF,TGCGCCAGCAGCCCCAGCGGGACGGTGGATTCACCCCTCCACTTT
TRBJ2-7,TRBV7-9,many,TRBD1,CASSGTGAYEQYF,TGTGCCAGCAGTGGGACAGGGGCCTACGAGCAGTACTTC
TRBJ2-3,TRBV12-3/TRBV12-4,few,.,CASSFWGPDTQYF,TGTGCCAGCAGTTTCTGGGGGCCAGATACGCAGTATTTT
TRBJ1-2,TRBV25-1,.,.,CASSEQGLYGYTF,TGTGCCAGCAGTGAACAGGGCCTCTATGGCTACACCTTC
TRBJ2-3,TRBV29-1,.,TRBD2,CSVVSSGNTDTQYF,TGCAGCGTTGTGTCTAGCGGGAACACAGATACGCAGTATTTT
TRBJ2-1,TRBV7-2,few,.,CASSLDSSRSRGDNERFF,TGTGCCAGCAGCTTAGACTCTAGTCGGTCCAGGGGGGACAATGAGCGGTTCTTC
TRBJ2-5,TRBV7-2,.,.,CASSLIARGEETQYF,TGTGCCAGCAGCTTAATTGCCAGGGGGGAAGAGACCCAGTACTTC
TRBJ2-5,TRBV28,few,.,CASSLPRFRTQYF,TGTGCCAGCAGTCTACCTAGATTTAGGACCCAGTACTTC
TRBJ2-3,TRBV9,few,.,CASSVGWGAPSTDTQYF,TGTGCCAGCAGCGTAGGTTGGGGGGCCCCCAGCACAGATACGCAGTATTTT
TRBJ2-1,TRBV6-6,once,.,CASSSRLGGDNEQFF,TGTGCCAGCAGTTCACGCCTTGGGGGTGACAATGAGCAGTTCTTC
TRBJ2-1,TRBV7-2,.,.,CASSPARYNEQFF,TGTGCCAGCAGCCCAGCGCGATACAATGAGCAGTTCTTC
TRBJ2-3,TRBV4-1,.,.,CASSLQNPADTQYF,TGCGCCAGCAGCCTCCAGAATCCGGCAGATACGCAGTATTTT
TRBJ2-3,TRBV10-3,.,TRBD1,CAIRPSGTAFTDTQYF,TGTGCCATCAGACCCTCCGGGACAGCGTTCACAGATACGCAGTATTTT
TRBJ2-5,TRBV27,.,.,CASSLGAGTLAQYF,TGTGCCAGCAGCCTAGGGGCGGGGACATTGGCCCAGTACTTC
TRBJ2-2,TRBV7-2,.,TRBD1,CASSLEQGASGELFF,TGTGCCAGCAGCTTAGAGCAGGGGGCGAGCGGGGAGCTGTTTTTT
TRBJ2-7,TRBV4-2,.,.,CASSQEGPPSSYEQYF,TGTGCCAGCAGCCAAGAAGGACCGCCGAGCTCCTACGAGCAGTACTTC
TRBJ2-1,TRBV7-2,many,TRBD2,CASSPGLAGNNEQFF,TGTGCCAGCAGCCCCGGACTAGCGGGGAACAATGAGCAGTTCTTC
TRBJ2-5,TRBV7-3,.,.,CASSQGQGISETQYF,TGTGCCAGCAGCCAAGGACAAGGGATATCGGAGACCCAGTACTTC
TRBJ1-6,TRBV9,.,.,CASSVGSHSYNSPLHF,TGTGCCAGCAGCGTGGGCAGCCACTCCTATAATTCACCCCTCCACTTT
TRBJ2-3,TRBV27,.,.,CASGGNLYTDTQYF,TGTGCCAGCGGTGGCAACCTCTACACAGATACGCAGTATTTT
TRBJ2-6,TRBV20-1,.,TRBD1,CSAKQGYSGANVLTF,TGCAGTGCAAAACAGGGGTACTCTGGGGCCAACGTCCTGACTTTC
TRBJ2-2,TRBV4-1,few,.,CASSPQIGVRAGYTGELFF,TGCGCCAGCAGCCCCCAGATAGGTGTCCGGGCAGGGTACACCGGGGAGCTGTTTTTT
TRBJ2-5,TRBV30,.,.,CAWSATYLQETQYF,TGTGCCTGGTCTGCTACGTACTTGCAAGAGACCCAGTACTTC
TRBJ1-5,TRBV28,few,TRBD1,CASSQPGQGNQPQHF,TGTGCCAGCAGTCAGCCGGGACAGGGCAATCAGCCCCAGCATTTT
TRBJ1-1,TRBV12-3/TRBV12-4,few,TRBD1,CASSLGRGTGTEAFF,TGTGCCAGCAGTTTGGGCAGGGGGACGGGCACTGAAGCTTTCTTT
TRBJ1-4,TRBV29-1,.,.,CSVESAGLGELFF,TGCAGCGTCGAATCGGCAGGATTGGGGGAACTGTTTTTT
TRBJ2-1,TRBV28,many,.,CASSLSGPSSYNEQFF,TGTGCCAGCAGTTTATCCGGACCAAGCTCCTACAATGAGCAGTTCTTC
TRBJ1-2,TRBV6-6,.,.,CASIQGIGYGYTF,TGTGCCAGCATCCAGGGGATTGGGTATGGCTACACCTTC
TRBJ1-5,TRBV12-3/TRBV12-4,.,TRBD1,CASSYHRGDQPQHF,TGTGCCAGCAGTTATCACAGGGGAGATCAGCCCCAGCATTTT
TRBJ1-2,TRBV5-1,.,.,CASSLNGDGGYTF,TGCGCCAGCAGCTTGAATGGGGATGGCGGCTACACCTTC
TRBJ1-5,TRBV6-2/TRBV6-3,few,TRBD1,CASGSTGRGLGQPQHF,TGTGCCAGTGGGTCTACGGGCAGGGGGCTGGGTCAGCCCCAGCATTTT
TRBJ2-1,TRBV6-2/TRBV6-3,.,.,CASSWSGTPNNEQFF,TGTGCCAGCAGTTGGTCCGGGACTCCGAACAATGAGCAGTTCTTC
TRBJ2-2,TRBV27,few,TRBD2,CASSSLFIAGGNTGELFF,TGTGCCAGCAGTTCCCTCTTCATAGCGGGGGGTAACACCGGGGAGCTGTTTTTT
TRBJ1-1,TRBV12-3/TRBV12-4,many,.,CASSLTRKSPEAFF,TGTGCCAGCAGTTTAACCCGGAAGTCTCCTGAAGCTTTCTTT
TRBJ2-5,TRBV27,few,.,CASSFTTTGTQYF,TGTGCCAGCAGTTTTACGACGACCGGGACCCAGTACTTC
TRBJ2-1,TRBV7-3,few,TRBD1,CASSQGGGRLYNEQFF,TGTGCCAGCAGCCAAGGGGGCGGTCGGCTCTACAATGAGCAGTTCTTC
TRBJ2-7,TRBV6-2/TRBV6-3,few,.,CASNGGIYEQYF,TGTGCCAGCAATGGGGGGATCTACGAGCAGTACTTC
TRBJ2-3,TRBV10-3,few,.,CAIRSSDSTDTQYF,TGTGCCATCAGGAGTAGCGATAGCACAGATACGCAGTATTTT
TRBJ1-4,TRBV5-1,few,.,CASSSPGSNEKLFF,TGCGCCAGCAGCTCTCCAGGGAGTAATGAAAAACTGTTTTTT
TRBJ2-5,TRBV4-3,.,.,CASSQGAGPRQTQYF,TGCGCCAGCAGCCAAGGTGCAGGCCCGCGTCAGACCCAGTACTTC
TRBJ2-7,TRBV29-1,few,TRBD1,CSVGGTGPQAYEQYF,TGCAGCGTTGGTGGGACAGGCCCTCAAGCCTACGAGCAGTACTTC
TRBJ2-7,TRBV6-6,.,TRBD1,CASRPRDRDYEQYF,TGTGCCAGCAGACCCCGGGACAGAGACTACGAGCAGTACTTC
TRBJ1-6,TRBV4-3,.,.,CASSQAPGLGIPLHF,TGCGCCAGCAGCCAAGCCCCAGGGTTAGGTATACCCCTCCACTTT
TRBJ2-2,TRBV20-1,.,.,CSAQRGQNTGELFF,TGCAGTGCCCAACGGGGACAGAACACCGGGGAGCTGTTTTTT
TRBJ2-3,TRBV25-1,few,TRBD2,CASSVRPNGSSSGGALDTQYF,TGTGCCAGCAGTGTTCGCCCGAACGGCTCGTCTAGCGGGGGGGCTTTAGATACGCAGTATTTT
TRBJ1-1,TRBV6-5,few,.,CASSYLGRNTEAFF,TGTGCCAGCAGTTATCTAGGTCGGAACACTGAAGCTTTCTTT
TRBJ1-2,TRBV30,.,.,CAWSGVWSNGYTF,TGTGCCTGGAGTGGGGTGTGGAGCAATGGCTACACCTTC
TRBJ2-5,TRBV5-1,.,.,CASSLQGLGETQYF,TGCGCCAGCAGCTTGCAGGGGCTCGGAGAGACCCAGTACTTC
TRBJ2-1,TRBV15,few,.,CATSRDRHNEQFF,TGTGCCACCAGCAGAGACAGGCACAATGAGCAGTTCTTC
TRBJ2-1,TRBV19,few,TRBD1,CASSLGQANEQFF,TGTGCCAGTAGTCTGGGACAGGCCAATGAGCAGTTCTTC
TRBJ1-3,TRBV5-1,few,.,CASSPGNGNTIYF,TGCGCCAGCAGCCCGGGGAACGGAAACACCATATATTTT